The rows below give T cell receptor beta chains drawn from one sample of a study of post-analysis software for immune sequencing data. TCRdb re-called the PCR reads through MiXCR, storing one row per CDR3 protein. The data contain approximately 460,000 distinct CDR3 sequences, around 40% of them singletons. Sequencing used blood. The source of these receptors is a girl under 18 with multiple sclerosis. CDR3s include the opening cysteine and the closing phenylalanine or tryptophan. A D gene is named only where the DNA matches it firmly. Only some rows state a clone size, as once, few, many or a class for expanded clones.

size: once
D: TRBD1
J: TRBJ1-4
V: TRBV7-9
CDR3: CASSFGTGGTTNEKLFF
DNA: TGTGCCAGCAGCTTCGGGACAGGGGGAACCACTAATGAAAAACTGTTTTTT

size: once
D: TRBD2
J: TRBJ2-1
V: TRBV18
CDR3: CASSPPGDYLGEQFF
DNA: TGTGCCAGCTCACCACCGGGGGACTACCTCGGGGAGCAGTTCTTC

size: few
D: .
J: TRBJ2-6
V: TRBV27
CDR3: CASSLWFPVSGANVLTF
DNA: TGTGCCAGCAGTTTATGGTTTCCAGTCTCTGGGGCCAACGTCCTGACTTTC

size: few
D: TRBD1
J: TRBJ2-1
V: TRBV10-3
CDR3: CAIIHEDRIGNEQFF
DNA: TGTGCCATCATTCACGAGGACAGGATTGGGAATGAGCAGTTCTTC

size: .
D: .
J: TRBJ2-5
V: TRBV4-2
CDR3: CASSLNRELQETQYF
DNA: TGTGCCAGCAGCCTAAACCGAGAGTTACAAGAGACCCAGTACTTC

size: .
D: TRBD2
J: TRBJ2-7
V: TRBV12-3/TRBV12-4
CDR3: CASSPPGLANYEQYF
DNA: TGTGCCAGCAGTCCGCCGGGACTAGCCAACTACGAGCAGTACTTC

size: .
D: .
J: TRBJ1-1
V: TRBV7-4
CDR3: CASTKDFTEAFF
DNA: TGTGCCAGCACGAAGGACTTCACTGAAGCTTTCTTT

size: few
D: .
J: TRBJ2-3
V: TRBV3-1
CDR3: CASSQNLATDTQYF
DNA: TGTGCCAGCAGCCAAAACCTAGCGACAGATACGCAGTATTTT

size: once
D: TRBD2
J: TRBJ2-1
V: TRBV13
CDR3: CASSFQTSGSFGDEQFF
DNA: TGTGCCAGCAGCTTCCAGACTAGCGGGAGCTTCGGGGATGAGCAGTTCTTC

size: .
D: TRBD2
J: TRBJ2-1
V: TRBV7-3
CDR3: CASSLNSGNHNEQFF
DNA: TGTGCCAGCAGCTTAAATAGCGGGAACCACAATGAGCAGTTCTTC

size: .
D: .
J: TRBJ1-2
V: TRBV7-2
CDR3: CASSLMSRDGYTF
DNA: TGTGCCAGCAGCTTGATGTCCAGGGACGGCTACACCTTC

size: .
D: TRBD2
J: TRBJ2-7
V: TRBV11-2
CDR3: CASSLALGAGGPNEQYF
DNA: TGTGCCAGCAGCTTAGCCCTTGGGGCGGGAGGGCCTAACGAGCAGTACTTC

size: .
D: .
J: TRBJ1-1
V: TRBV24-1
CDR3: CATSPGGQPDTEAFF
DNA: TGTGCCACCAGCCCGGGAGGGCAGCCTGACACTGAAGCTTTCTTT

size: .
D: .
J: TRBJ2-5
V: TRBV27
CDR3: CASSPEYQGGGTQYF
DNA: TGTGCCAGCAGTCCCGAGTATCAGGGCGGTGGGACCCAGTACTTC

size: few
D: TRBD2
J: TRBJ2-7
V: TRBV18
CDR3: CASSRGSGGSYEQYF
DNA: TGTGCCAGCTCACGAGGGTCGGGGGGCTCCTACGAGCAGTACTTC

size: .
D: .
J: TRBJ2-1
V: TRBV20-1
CDR3: CSARDHGTYNEQFF
DNA: TGCAGTGCTAGAGATCACGGGACTTACAATGAGCAGTTCTTC

size: .
D: .
J: TRBJ2-7
V: TRBV7-2
CDR3: CASSAGTGPREQYF
DNA: TGTGCCAGCAGCGCCGGGACTGGACCGAGGGAGCAGTACTTC

size: .
D: TRBD2
J: TRBJ2-1
V: TRBV12-3/TRBV12-4
CDR3: CASSSPAGGSYNEQFF
DNA: TGTGCCAGCAGTTCCCCAGCGGGAGGATCCTACAATGAGCAGTTCTTC

size: few
D: TRBD2
J: TRBJ2-1
V: TRBV27
CDR3: CASSLRVAGDNEQFF
DNA: TGTGCCAGCAGTTTAAGGGTAGCGGGAGACAATGAGCAGTTCTTC

size: .
D: TRBD2
J: TRBJ2-1
V: TRBV28
CDR3: CALTSGRTSSYNEQFF
DNA: TGTGCCTTGACTAGCGGGAGGACTAGCTCCTACAATGAGCAGTTCTTC